This TCR beta chain is drawn from a study of vaccination and CD4 T cells after COVID-19. Study-level information: Participants were given two doses of BNT162b2 or mRNA-1273 vaccine.

Documented treatment: roughly 10-day PBMC culture with coronavirus spike peptide pools or control peptides (ViraFEST assay). Those CD4+ T cells from the unexposed donor predate the COVID-19 pandemic (2011-2018). Each well received around 1.8 million PBMCs, cultured with roughly 9.5 IU/ml IL-2 and roughly 9 ug/ml peptide pools. Scientists ran DNA taken from cultured CD4+ T cells through the Oncomine TCR Beta short-read assay for sequencing. TCRdb re-analysed the PCR reads in MiXCR, keeping a single row per CDR3 protein. This sample has 6,400 or so distinct CDR3 sequences, with about 54% found just once. General observations from the study: From about 20 to 38, the median of SARS-CoV-2-reactive clonotypes rose without reaching significance.

This clonotype was seen once. What it binds is not known. Per germline, CDR1 DFQATT and CDR2 SNEGSKA (reference sequence). J gave up 6 bases and V 5 bases, and 5 bases lay outside the gene matches. This CDR3 region has 12 residues. What was sequenced was CD4+ T cells from blood, cultured in vitro. This sequence joins TRBV20-1 and TRBJ1-2; 8 bases align to TRBD1. This sequence was found in a human donor in good health. The CDR3, as DNA: TGCAGTGCTCCGGACAGGGTGCATGGCTACACCTTC. Translating it yields CSAPDRVHGYTF.